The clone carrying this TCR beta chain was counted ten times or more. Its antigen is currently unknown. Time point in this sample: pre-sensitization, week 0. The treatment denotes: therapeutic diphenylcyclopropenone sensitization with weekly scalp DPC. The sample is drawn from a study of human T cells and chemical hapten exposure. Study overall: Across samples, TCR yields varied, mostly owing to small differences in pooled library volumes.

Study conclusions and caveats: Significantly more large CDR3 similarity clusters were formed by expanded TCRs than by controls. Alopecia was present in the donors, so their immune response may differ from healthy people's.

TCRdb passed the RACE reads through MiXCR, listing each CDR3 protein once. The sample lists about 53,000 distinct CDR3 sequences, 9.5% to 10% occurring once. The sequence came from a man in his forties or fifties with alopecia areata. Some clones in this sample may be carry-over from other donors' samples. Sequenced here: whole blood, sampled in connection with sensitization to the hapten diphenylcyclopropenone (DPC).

CDR3 in DNA: TGCAGCGTTGAAGGGCTGCCTAAGGGCACCGGGGAGCTGTTTTTT. Protein product: CSVEGLPKGTGELFF. The gene calls are TRBV29-1 and TRBJ2-2; no firm D call. CDR1 is SQVTM and CDR2 is ANQGSEA in the germline V gene. The germline V and J ends were trimmed by 1 base and 4 bases, with 13 bases remaining between them. The CDR3 has 15 amino acids.